This TCR beta chain was profiled in a study of identical twins. General study points: Weaker excess sharing between twins was seen in beta out-of-frame sequences. Whereas memory repertoires showed no such difference, abundant cord blood beta clonotypes carried fewer insertions. Partly confounded zero-insertion analyses could result from invariant MAIT and iNKT cells.

Template switching added a universal primer site, and cDNA bore unique molecular identifiers. TCRdb re-called the 5' RACE reads with MiXCR, one entry per CDR3 protein. The sample lists roughly 280,000 distinct CDR3 sequences; roughly 9.7% were seen once. There are many counts of this clonotype. Antigen specificity is unknown. The data were also submitted as part of a second study, on yellow fever vaccine responses in identical twins.

Sequences were obtained from CD8+ T cells sorted from blood. The TCR was taken from a woman aged 18-29 years in good health.

The CDR3 is CASSLAGGSRNEQFF. The CDR3 coding sequence is TGCGCCAGCAGCCTAGCGGGAGGGAGTAGGAATGAGCAGTTCTTC. The genes are TRBV4-3 and TRBJ2-1; 11 positions match TRBD2. After removal of 4 bases from V and 7 bases from J, the junction contained 6 bases not matched to a gene. CDR3 size: 15 residues. Germline CDR1 LGHNA, CDR2 YSLEER.